These 18 T cell receptor beta chains originate from one sample sequenced in a study of blood T cells in healthy people across ages. The use of a sample-barcoded 5' primer and a J-beta primer mix characterized a second PCR of roughly 6 to 11 cycles. TCRdb analysed the 5' RACE reads with MiXCR anew, one entry per CDR3 protein. The sample lists about 730,000 distinct CDR3 sequences, 35% to 45% occurring once. Source material: blood. These receptors all stem from a woman aged 55-69 years in good health.

In the case of this clonotype: A read error may be the cause here, since a much bigger clone is one base away. The chain is built from TRBV6-5 and TRBJ2-5; 10 bases match TRBD1. CDR3 length equals 12 residues. Looked up from germline, CDR1 is MNHEY and CDR2 is SVGAGI. V dropped 7 bases and J dropped 7; count of bases not matched to a gene: 3. CDR3 in amino acids: CASTGQGGTQYF. The CDR3 DNA reads as TGTGCCAGCACCGGACAGGGGGGGACCCAGTACTTC.

The chain has TRBV7-8 and TRBJ2-1; 8 bases are shared with TRBD2. The CDR3 consists of 13 residues. J lost 14 bases, V lost 5 bases, and 11 bases had no gene match. From germline, CDR1 is SGHVS and CDR2 FQNEAQ. The CDR3 reads CASSPRGTSGEFF. DNA for the CDR3: TGTGCCAGCAGCCCGAGGGGTACTAGCGGTGAGTTCTTC.

This clonotype was counted a single time. The chain employs TRBV18 and TRBJ1-1; D gene uncertain. Germline values: CDR1 KGHSH, CDR2 LQKENI. V was clipped by 2 bases and J by 5 bases, with 21 bases between them. The CDR3 covers 17 residues. CDR3 coding DNA: TGTGCCAGCTCACCAGTACCCCTAAGAGTGGGAAAAACTGAAGCTTTCTTT. Protein: CASSPVPLRVGKTEAFF. The complete variable domain, with remaining parts taken from reference TRBV18 and TRBJ1-1, reads NAGVMQNPRHLVRRRGQEARLRCSPMKGHSHVYWYRQLPEEGLKFMVYLQKENIIDESGMPKERFSAEFPKEGPSILRIQQVVRGDSAAYFCASSPVPLRVGKTEAFFGQGTRLTVV.

The chain employs TRBV20-1 and TRBJ2-5, with TRBD1 identical over 11 bases. The CDR3 has 16 amino acids. Losses at the gene ends were 6 bases for V and 5 bases for J; bases not matched to a gene: 14. CDR1 is DFQATT, CDR2 SNEGSKA, per germline (reference sequence). CDR3 amino acids: CSAHGTGGLSTETQYF. CDR3 DNA: TGCAGTGCCCACGGGACAGGGGGATTATCAACGGAGACCCAGTACTTC.

This clonotype was detected only a few times. The chain has TRBV6-5 and TRBJ1-6; D uncertain. V was trimmed by 0 bases and J by 0 bases, leaving 6 bases between them. The CDR3 consists of 16 residues. The V gene's germline CDR1 is MNHEY and CDR2 SVGAGI. CDR3 protein: CASSYSASSYNSPLHF. CDR3 DNA: TGTGCCAGCAGTTACTCGGCAAGCTCCTATAATTCACCCCTCCACTTT.

In its sample, this clonotype was seen many times. This chain links TRBV5-1 with TRBJ1-4; 8 bases map to TRBD1. CDR1 SGHRS and CDR2 YFSETQ come from the germline V gene. J was trimmed by 5 bases and V by 5 bases; bases with no gene match: 5. This CDR3 comprises 14 residues. The CDR3, as DNA: TGCGCCAGCAGAAGGGGACAGGAGAATGAAAAACTGTTTTTT. Amino acids: CASRRGQENEKLFF.

In this sample, this clonotype turned up a few times. Given a much more abundant clone one base away, this may be a read error. The chain's CDR3 is CASSLVGTYNEQYF. The CDR3 nucleotides read TGTGCCAGCAGCTTAGTAGGGACTTACAATGAGCAGTACTTC. This sequence joins TRBV7-2 and TRBJ2-7, with D perhaps TRBD2 (6 bases). The germline V gene has CDR1 SGHTA and CDR2 FQGNSA. The CDR3 loop spans 14 amino acids. V gave up 1 base and J gave up 7 bases, with 14 bases separating them.

This clonotype showed up just a few times. The chain couples TRBV7-2 to TRBJ2-5, with a weak D call TRBD1 (6 bases). Germline V gene sequence: CDR1 SGHTA, CDR2 FQGNSA. The CDR3 loop spans 15 amino acids. V was shortened by 4 bases and J by 5 bases, with 17 bases between the two germline ends. CDR3 coding DNA: TGTGCCAGCAGCTCACAGACAGGAACCGGGGAGACCCAGTACTTC. Amino acids: CASSSQTGTGETQYF.

This clonotype came up a few times. V and J are TRBV4-1 and TRBJ2-5; weak D call: TRBD2 (6 bases). The germline V and J ends were trimmed by 6 bases and 5 bases, with 16 bases remaining between them. The V gene's germline CDR1 is MGHRA and CDR2 YSYEKL. This CDR3 contains 14 residues. CDR3 sequence: CASSWREREETQYF. The CDR3 coding sequence is TGCGCCAGCAGTTGGCGGGAACGGGAGGAGACCCAGTACTTC.

The chain links TRBV10-3 to TRBJ1-2; 8 nucleotides agree with TRBD1. V shed 4 bases, J shed 7 bases, and the junction held 5 bases outside the gene matches. The CDR3 runs 13 residues. Germline V gene sequence: CDR1 ENHRY, CDR2 SYGVKD. CDR3 nucleotide sequence: TGTGCCATCAGTGCAGGACAGGGTCGTGGCTACACCTTC. The encoded protein is CAISAGQGRGYTF.

This clonotype was detected a few times. V is TRBV7-3 and J is TRBJ2-1, with 8 nucleotides matching TRBD2. Germline V CDR1 and CDR2: SGHTA, FQGTGA. The length of the CDR3 is 18 residues. V lost 0 bases and J lost 0; bases outside the gene matches: 7. CDR3 in amino acids: CASSLTSRGASSYNEQFF. CDR3 DNA sequence: TGTGCCAGCAGCTTAACGTCGCGGGGGGCCTCCTCCTACAATGAGCAGTTCTTC.

The chain couples TRBV12-3 or TRBV12-4 to TRBJ1-1; D gene unclear. The V gene lost 1 base and the J gene lost 1 base, with 7 bases spanning the gap. This CDR3 has 14 amino acids. In DNA, the CDR3 is TGTGCCAGCAGTTTAGGACCGGGGAACACTGAAGCTTTCTTT. It encodes CASSLGPGNTEAFF.

This rearrangement joins TRBV20-1 to TRBJ2-7; D might be TRBD1 or TRBD2, each matching 5 bases. The CDR3 loop spans 15 amino acids. The germline V gene encodes CDR1 DFQATT and CDR2 SNEGSKA (reference sequence). The V gene lost 4 bases and the J gene lost 6 bases, with 22 bases spanning the gap. This CDR3 is CSAKLGETPAREQYF. DNA of the CDR3: TGCAGTGCTAAGTTGGGGGAGACACCGGCCCGCGAGCAGTACTTC.

The table lists this clonotype with a few counts. Compared with germline, one end of the junction differs, possibly owing to a read error. This chain links TRBV11-3 with TRBJ2-7, with 11 bases matching TRBD1. Germline CDR1 is SGHNT and CDR2 is YENEEA. The CDR3 extends over 14 amino acids. CDR3 loop: CAGSFGTGGREQYF. The CDR3 DNA reads as TGTGCCGGCAGCTTCGGGACAGGGGGTCGGGAGCAGTACTTC.

This chain joins TRBV25-1 and TRBJ2-7, with D perhaps matching TRBD2 (5 bases). V was pared by 8 bases and J by 3 bases, with 11 bases between. The germline gives CDR1 MGHDK, CDR2 SYGVNS. CDR3 length: 12 residues. This chain's CDR3 is CASAKDYYEQYF. For the CDR3, the DNA is TGTGCCAGCGCGAAAGACTACTACGAGCAGTACTTC.

Remarks on this clonotype: A read error is possible here, since a much larger clone lies one base away. The chain couples TRBV6-2 or TRBV6-3 to TRBJ2-5; D is ambiguous. Trimming cost V 8 bases and J 11 bases, with 18 bases left between them. Germline CDR1 and CDR2: MNHEY and SVGEGT. The CDR3 covers 12 residues. CDR3 in DNA: TGTGCCAGCGCTAATTATGATCCTGAGCAGTACTTC. This sequence encodes CASANYDPEQYF.

J is TRBJ2-3 and V is TRBV20-1; D is uncertain. CDR1 is DFQATT and CDR2 is SNEGSKA in the germline V gene (reference sequence). The V end lost 6 bases, the J end lost 11 bases, and 9 bases lay between the germline ends. The CDR3 contains 9 residues. The CDR3 DNA reads TGCAGTGCCCCTGAGAAGCAGTATTTT. This sequence encodes CSAPEKQYF.

This clonotype was seen only a few times. The rearrangement uses TRBV5-1 and TRBJ1-4; possibly TRBD1 for D (5 bases). Germline V gene lookup returns CDR1 SGHRS and CDR2 YFSETQ. CDR3 length: 15 residues. V was cut by 0 bases and J by 7 bases, with 13 bases left in between. CDR3 amino acids: CASSLEGVSAEKLFF. CDR3 nucleotides: TGCGCCAGCAGCTTGGAAGGGGTCTCGGCTGAAAAACTGTTTTTT. Full variable domain (outside the CDR3, taken from reference TRBV5-1 and TRBJ1-4): KAGVTQTPRYLIKTRGQQVTLSCSPISGHRSVSWYQQTPGQGLQFLFEYFSETQRNKGNFPGRFSGRQFSNSRSEMNVSTLELGDSALYLCASSLEGVSAEKLFFGSGTQLSVL.